This is a list of T cell receptor beta chains from one sample in a study of blood T cell repertoires in COVID-19. Data came from immunoSEQ multiplex PCR; TCRdb stores just in-frame clones and leaves some out. This sample carries about 260,000 clones, around 87% of them seen once, and the ten largest clones take approximately 1.6%. The sequenced sample was peripheral blood. The source is a woman between 35 and 50 years old who had recovered from COVID-19. Each CDR3 is given with its conserved first and last residue. D genes are given only for firm matches. Rows may omit the clone size; those that give it use once, few, many or a size class.

J	D	V	size	CDR3
TRBJ2-5	.	TRBV19	.	CASSIVLGHQGETQYF
TRBJ1-1	TRBD1	TRBV9	.	CASSVGQGSAEAFF
TRBJ1-1	TRBD1	TRBV9	.	CASSVASRGYTEAFF
TRBJ1-1	.	TRBV25-1	.	CASCRGGNTEAFF
TRBJ1-1	.	TRBV6-5	.	CASRSRDPGPEAFF
TRBJ2-7	.	TRBV13	.	CASSLRKSPNSYEQYF
TRBJ1-5	.	TRBV5-1	.	CASSSGAVNQPQHF
TRBJ2-5	.	TRBV11-1	.	CASSLESQQTQYF
TRBJ2-7	.	TRBV5-1	.	CASSPFGGGSYEQYF
TRBJ2-3	TRBD2	TRBV30	.	CAWSAGLATGTDTQYF
TRBJ2-7	.	TRBV11-2	few	CASSLITYEQYF
TRBJ1-1	.	TRBV27	.	CASSPWEGNTEAFF
TRBJ2-7	TRBD1	TRBV7-2	.	CASSFFRDRGLYEQYF
TRBJ1-2	.	TRBV2	.	CASSPSGHKPHYGYTF
TRBJ1-4	.	TRBV4-1	.	CASSQDGRRGEKLFF
TRBJ2-7	.	TRBV15	.	CATSRADRTVNEQYF
TRBJ2-7	TRBD1	TRBV5-4	once	CASSLGLGTGLYEQYF
TRBJ1-2	.	TRBV12-5	.	CASGLTGTNYGYTF
TRBJ1-6	.	TRBV6-5	.	CASSYGGGERALHF
TRBJ2-6	TRBD2	TRBV18	.	CASPLAGASSGANVLTF
TRBJ2-5	.	TRBV4-3	.	CASSQDIYLQETQYF
TRBJ1-1	TRBD1	TRBV30	many	CAWQGQGWTEAFF
TRBJ1-2	TRBD1	TRBV7-9	.	CASSLGGQGGGYTF
TRBJ1-1	.	TRBV10-1	.	CASYQAPGKINTEAFF
TRBJ1-3	TRBD1	TRBV5-1	.	CASSRTGTASSGNTIYF
TRBJ1-2	.	TRBV15	.	CATSSQGDYGYTF
TRBJ2-1	.	TRBV10-3	.	CAISFGGEQFF
TRBJ1-3	.	TRBV4-2	.	CASSQDWAGGNTIYF
TRBJ2-4	TRBD1	TRBV7-8	.	CASSLGDRTNIQYF
TRBJ2-3	.	TRBV7-9	.	CASSDGNLAPSTDTQYF
TRBJ2-2	.	TRBV2	.	CASSEGYLRTGELFF
TRBJ1-3	.	TRBV6-5	.	CASSRDFGNTIYF